The table lists the clone carrying this T cell receptor beta chain with many counts. Its target is not known. J gave up 6 bases and V 0 bases, and 3 bases lay outside the gene matches. Germline lookup yields CDR1 SGHRS and CDR2 YFSETQ. The CDR3 sequence is 14 residues long. A 10-nucleotide random UMI tagged transcripts in template-switch 5'RACE cDNA synthesis. Each sequencing run yielded over 180 million TCR-beta sequences from 15-18 subjects. Via MiXCR, TCRdb re-called the 5' RACE reads, giving one row per CDR3 protein. The sample has 55,000 to 70,000 distinct CDR3 sequences; 4% to 6% are singletons. These data originate in a study of neurological immune-mediated disorders. Study-wide points: No sharing of CDR3 amino acid sequences was observed among expanded clones across subjects, suggesting private repertoires in all groups. TCR clonal expansion peaked in HTLV-1-associated myelopathy patients and was lowest in multiple sclerosis patients.

The rearrangement joins TRBV5-1 to TRBJ1-1; 9 nucleotides line up with TRBD1. This sequence was found in a woman in her 50s with multiple sclerosis. The material sequenced was PBMCs. The CDR3 DNA reads as TGCGCCAGCAGCTTGGGACAGGGGGTGCCTGAAGCTTTCTTT. Protein sequence: CASSLGQGVPEAFF. The full variable domain, rest sourced from reference TRBV5-1 and TRBJ1-1, is KAGVTQTPRYLIKTRGQQVTLSCSPISGHRSVSWYQQTPGQGLQFLFEYFSETQRNKGNFPGRFSGRQFSNSRSEMNVSTLELGDSALYLCASSLGQGVPEAFFGQGTRLTVV.